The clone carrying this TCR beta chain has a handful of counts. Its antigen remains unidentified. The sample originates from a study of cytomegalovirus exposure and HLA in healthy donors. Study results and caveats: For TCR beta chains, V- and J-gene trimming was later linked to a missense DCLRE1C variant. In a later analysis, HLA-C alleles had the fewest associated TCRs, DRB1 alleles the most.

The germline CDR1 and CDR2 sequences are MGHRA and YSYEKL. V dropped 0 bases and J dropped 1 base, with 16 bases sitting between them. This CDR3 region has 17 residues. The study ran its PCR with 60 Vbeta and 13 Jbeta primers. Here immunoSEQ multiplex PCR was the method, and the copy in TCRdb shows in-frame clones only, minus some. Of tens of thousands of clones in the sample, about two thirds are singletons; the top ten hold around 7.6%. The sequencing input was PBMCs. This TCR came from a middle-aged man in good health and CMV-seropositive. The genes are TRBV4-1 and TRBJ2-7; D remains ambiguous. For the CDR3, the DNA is TGCGCCAGCAGCCAAGATGGGTTCGGAGCTCAGTCCTACGAGCAGTACTTC. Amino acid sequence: CASSQDGFGAQSYEQYF.